These 32 T cell receptor beta chains came from one sample sequenced in a study of cytomegalovirus exposure and HLA in healthy donors. The study ran its PCR with 60 Vbeta and 13 Jbeta primers. The repertoire was sequenced with immunoSEQ multiplex PCR; TCRdb's copy has only in-frame clones and lacks some. The sample includes tens of thousands of clones, 81% seen only once; the top ten take approximately 1.3%. The sequencing sample was made of PBMCs. These receptor sequences come from a girl aged 2-10 years in good health and CMV-seropositive.

The chain couples TRBV28 to TRBJ2-1; possibly TRBD2 for D (6 bases). CDR3 size: 11 residues. Looked up from germline, CDR1 is MDHEN and CDR2 is SYDVKM. V shed 7 bases and J shed 16 bases, with 17 bases lying between them. The CDR3 DNA is TGTGCCAGCACACGTCTTGGCGGGATCTTCTTC. This sequence encodes CASTRLGGIFF.

The genes are TRBV27 and TRBJ2-3; unclear D gene. The CDR3 consists of 15 residues. Germline V gene sequence: CDR1 MNHEY, CDR2 SMNVEV (reference sequence). V lost 7 bases and J lost 4, with 18 bases in between. CDR3: CASISVLTYSDTQYF. The CDR3 region has the DNA TGTGCCAGCATTTCCGTTCTCACCTACTCAGATACGCAGTATTTT.

This clone was found a few times. This CDR3 is CASSGTQWELFF. The CDR3 DNA is TGCGCCAGCAGCGGGACACAGTGGGAGCTGTTTTTT. This rearrangement joins TRBV5-1 to TRBJ2-2; a weak D match, TRBD1 (6 bases). This CDR3 contains 12 residues. The germline gives CDR1 SGHRS, CDR2 YFSETQ. Trimming removed 4 bases from V and 9 bases from J, with 10 bases in between.

This clone was counted once. The J gene is TRBJ1-3, the V gene TRBV30, with D possibly TRBD1 on 6 matching bases. The germline V and J ends were trimmed by 2 bases and 4 bases, with 9 bases remaining between them. The CDR3 sequence is 13 residues long. Germline lookup yields CDR1 GTSNPN and CDR2 SVGIG (reference sequence). CDR3 region: CAWSRDKGNTIYF. CDR3 coding DNA: TGTGCCTGGAGTCGGGACAAAGGAAACACCATATATTTT.

V gene TRBV28 combines with J gene TRBJ1-1, with 8 bases fitting TRBD1. This CDR3 spans 12 amino acids. CDR1 MDHEN and CDR2 SYDVKM come from the germline V gene. This CDR3 is CATNRGSAEAFF. The DNA of the CDR3 is TGTGCGACTAACAGGGGGTCCGCTGAAGCTTTCTTT.

This clone was seen only a few times. J is TRBJ1-4 and V is TRBV5-6, with D possibly matching TRBD1 (5 bases). The CDR3 has 13 residues. Trimming pared 0 bases from V and 5 bases from J, leaving 5 bases between. The germline V gene has CDR1 SGHDT and CDR2 YYEEEE. This chain's CDR3 is CASSLGQNEKLFF. CDR3 in DNA: TGTGCCAGCAGCTTGGGACAGAATGAAAAACTGTTTTTT.

The chain is built from TRBV6-4 and TRBJ2-7; D call uncertain. The germline V and J ends were trimmed by 6 bases and 6 bases, with 15 bases remaining between them. The length of the CDR3 is 13 residues. From germline, CDR1 is MRHNA and CDR2 SNTAGT. The CDR3 sequence: CASSGYLGSEQYF. DNA of the CDR3: TGTGCCAGCAGCGGGTATCTCGGTAGCGAGCAGTACTTC.

This clone was seen just once. The chain carries TRBV5-1 and TRBJ2-5, with D possibly matching TRBD1 (6 bases). The CDR3 totals 14 residues. CDR1 and CDR2 from the germline V gene are SGHRS and YFSETQ. The germline V and J ends were trimmed by 3 bases and 2 bases, with 11 bases remaining between them. The CDR3, as DNA: TGCGCCAGCAGCTCACAGGGTGGTCAAGAGACCCAGTACTTC. Protein sequence: CASSSQGGQETQYF. Drawing the rest from reference TRBV5-1 and TRBJ2-5, the complete variable domain is KAGVTQTPRYLIKTRGQQVTLSCSPISGHRSVSWYQQTPGQGLQFLFEYFSETQRNKGNFPGRFSGRQFSNSRSEMNVSTLELGDSALYLCASSSQGGQETQYFGPGTRLLVL.

The chain joins TRBV4-3 to TRBJ2-4, with 7 bases matching TRBD2. CDR3 length equals 15 residues. V was clipped by 1 base and J by 0 bases; unmatched bases: 0. Looked up from germline, CDR1 is LGHNA and CDR2 is YSLEER. CDR3 in amino acids: CASSQVAGAKNIQYF. The CDR3 coding sequence is TGCGCCAGCAGCCAAGTAGCGGGAGCCAAAAACATTCAGTACTTC.

The chain is built from TRBV10-1 and TRBJ2-3, with 11 bases matching TRBD2. CDR1 and CDR2 (germline): WNHNN, SYGVQD (reference sequence). Trimming at V came to 2 bases and at J to 3 bases, leaving 1 base not matched to a gene. The CDR3 is 15 residues long. CDR3 bases: TGCGCCAGCAGTGAGGGGACTAGCGGTACAGATACGCAGTATTTT. Protein: CASSEGTSGTDTQYF.

V and J are TRBV18 and TRBJ1-4; 7 positions agree with TRBD1. Germline-derived CDR1 and CDR2 are KGHSH and LQKENI. This CDR3 is 14 amino acids long. With 3 bases clipped from V and 5 bases from J, the junction kept 3 bases outside the gene matches. The CDR3 bases are TGTGCCAGCTCACCCGGGACAGTGAATGAAAAACTGTTTTTT. Its protein product is CASSPGTVNEKLFF.

This chain links TRBV7-6 with TRBJ2-5; 7 nucleotides line up with TRBD2. The CDR3 runs to 14 residues. J lost 4 bases, V lost 1 base, and 3 bases had no gene match. Germline V gene data show CDR1 as SGHVS and CDR2 as FNYEAQ. CDR3 nucleotide sequence: TGTGCCAGCAGCTTAGGTGGGAGGGGAGAGACCCAGTACTTC. Translated: CASSLGGRGETQYF.

This clone showed up just a few times. The chain joins TRBV29-1 to TRBJ1-1; D is ambiguous. Germline V CDR1 and CDR2: SQVTM, ANQGSEA. V lost 7 bases and J lost 6, with 21 bases in between. CDR3 size: 14 residues. CDR3 loop: CSAREKEGQPEAFF. In DNA form, the CDR3 reads TGCAGCGCTCGAGAAAAGGAGGGCCAGCCTGAAGCTTTCTTT.

The sample holds a few counts of this clone. DNA of the CDR3: TGTGCCAGCAGCTCATCCGGGACAGGGAGTGAAAAACTGTTTTTT. This translates into CASSSSGTGSEKLFF. The rearrangement uses TRBV5-4 and TRBJ1-4, with TRBD1 identical over 9 bases. Germline CDR1 reads SGHNT; CDR2 reads YYREEE (reference sequence). This CDR3 comprises 15 residues. Trimming cost V 3 bases and J 7 bases; bases outside gene matches: 7.

V usage is TRBV19 and J usage is TRBJ1-3; D may be TRBD1 (6 bases). The CDR3 extends over 13 amino acids. The germline CDR1 and CDR2 sequences are LNHDA and SQIVND (reference sequence). The V and J ends lost 4 bases and 8 bases respectively, with 12 bases between them. The CDR3 coding sequence is TGTGCCAGTAGTACCTGGACAGCAGACACCATATATTTT. Residues: CASSTWTADTIYF.

The V and J genes are TRBV6-1 and TRBJ2-7, with D unresolved. Trimming removed 8 bases from V and 7 bases from J, with 24 bases in between. Germline assignment: CDR1 MNHNS and CDR2 SASEGT. The CDR3 is 15 residues long. CDR3 residues: CASFRVGPTPREQYF. In DNA, the CDR3 is TGTGCCAGCTTCCGGGTAGGCCCTACCCCCCGGGAGCAGTACTTC.

The CDR3 protein is CASSQSGTSLYPNEQFF. The CDR3 bases are TGTGCCAGCAGCCAGTCCGGGACTAGCCTATATCCCAATGAGCAGTTCTTC. This sequence joins TRBV6-4 and TRBJ2-1; 9 bases are a match to TRBD2. CDR3 length: 17 residues. Germline trimming cut 6 bases from V and 6 bases from J; bases unmatched to any gene: 15. CDR1 MRHNA and CDR2 SNTAGT come from the germline V gene.

The genes are TRBV30 and TRBJ1-2, with D possibly being TRBD1 (6 bases). Per germline, CDR1 GTSNPN and CDR2 SVGIG (reference sequence). This CDR3 is built from 14 residues. Between the trimmed V and J ends, which lost 0 bases and 4 bases, there was a span of 12 bases. The CDR3 DNA sequence: TGTGCCTGGAGTGTATGGGGGCGTCCCTATGGCTACACCTTC. This translates into CAWSVWGRPYGYTF.

The chain joins TRBV9 to TRBJ2-7, with D perhaps TRBD2 (6 bases). The CDR3 is made up of 15 amino acids. Germline V lookup: CDR1 SGDLS, CDR2 YYNGEE. V shed 0 bases and J shed 2 bases, with 12 bases lying between them. In nucleotides, the CDR3 is TGTGCCAGCAGCGTAGAAGAGCGGGCCACCTACGAGCAGTACTTC. Translation: CASSVEERATYEQYF.

This clone was detected once. The genes are TRBV6-1 and TRBJ2-7, with D perhaps matching TRBD2 (5 bases). The CDR3 spans 14 residues. V was pared by 6 bases and J by 4 bases, with 16 bases between. CDR1 is MNHNS, CDR2 SASEGT, per germline. The CDR3 spells CASRYLEERYEQYF. Here the CDR3 DNA reads TGTGCCAGCAGATACCTGGAGGAGCGGTACGAGCAGTACTTC.

The CDR3 bases are TGTGCCAGCAGGGCGGACAGGGAAAAACTGTTTTTT. This translates into CASRADREKLFF. This chain links TRBV2 with TRBJ1-4; TRBD1 matches 7 bases. Germline loops: CDR1 SNHLY, CDR2 FYNNEI. The CDR3 extends over 12 amino acids. V shed 6 bases and J 8 bases; nucleotides not matched to a gene: 3.

The genes are TRBV5-1 and TRBJ2-1, with TRBD2 identical over 12 bases. The germline CDR1 and CDR2 sequences are SGHRS and YFSETQ. The CDR3 has 17 residues. The J segment lost 6 bases and the V segment lost 8 bases, leaving 15 bases of the junction unmatched. CDR3 sequence (DNA): TGCGCCAGTTGGAGGACTAGCGGGATGGAAGGGGTCAATGAGCAGTTCTTC. Its translation: CASWRTSGMEGVNEQFF.

Regarding this clone: The same CDR3 can be traced to other DNA sequences in this sample. The genes are TRBV10-3 and TRBJ1-4; D is possibly TRBD1 (5 bases). This CDR3 region has 15 residues. In germline, CDR1 is ENHRY, CDR2 SYGVKD. The V end lost 3 bases, the J end lost 2 bases, and 10 bases lay between the germline ends. In DNA, the CDR3 is TGTGCCATCAGTGAAAGCAGGGCGACTAATGAAAAACTGTTTTTT. This translates into CAISESRATNEKLFF.

This clone was counted a few times. V and J are TRBV25-1 and TRBJ1-2; D is unclear. This CDR3 is 13 amino acids long. Trimming took off 4 bases at V and 2 bases at J, with 8 bases between the two ends. Germline V gene lookup returns CDR1 MGHDK and CDR2 SYGVNS. The DNA of the CDR3 is TGTGCCAGCAGTGCGGCAGGCAACTATGGCTACACCTTC. Amino acid sequence: CASSAAGNYGYTF.

V usage is TRBV27 and J usage is TRBJ2-1; no reliable D call. The germline V gene has CDR1 MNHEY and CDR2 SMNVEV (reference sequence). This CDR3 spans 11 amino acids. V gave up 6 bases and J gave up 4 bases, with 4 bases separating them. DNA for the CDR3: TGTGCCAGCAGCAGATACAATGAGCAGTTCTTC. Its translation: CASSRYNEQFF.

There are a few counts of this clone. J is TRBJ1-3 and V is TRBV27, with D unresolved. V lost 7 bases to trimming and J lost 9 bases, with 19 bases between them. The V gene's germline CDR1 is MNHEY and CDR2 SMNVEV (reference sequence). The CDR3 runs to 14 residues. The CDR3 is CASTHGLRPATIYF. CDR3 nucleotide sequence: TGTGCCAGCACCCATGGACTGAGGCCGGCCACCATATATTTT.

This chain uses TRBV27 with TRBJ2-1; the D gene is possibly TRBD2 (5 bases). There are 17 residues in the CDR3. V dropped 8 bases and J dropped 0 bases, with 20 bases sitting between them. Germline-derived CDR1 and CDR2 are MNHEY and SMNVEV (reference sequence). This CDR3 is CASQRERTASSYNEQFF. The CDR3 nucleotides are TGTGCCAGCCAAAGGGAAAGGACTGCATCCTCCTACAATGAGCAGTTCTTC.

This chain connects TRBV6-1 to TRBJ2-1; TRBD1 agrees at 9 bases. Germline lookup yields CDR1 MNHNS and CDR2 SASEGT. V lost 10 bases to trimming and J lost 7 bases; unmatched junction nucleotides: 5. The CDR3 is 12 amino acids. The CDR3 DNA sequence: TGTGCCACTAAGGGACAGGGAAATGAGCAGTTCTTC. Translating it yields CATKGQGNEQFF.

This clone occurred a few times. This chain joins TRBV2 and TRBJ1-1; 8 positions match TRBD1. V shed 4 bases, J shed 4 bases, and the junction held 5 bases outside the gene matches. The germline gives CDR1 SNHLY, CDR2 FYNNEI. This CDR3 has 14 amino acids. In DNA, the CDR3 is TGTGCCAGCAGTGGAGGAGACAGGGGCACTGAAGCTTTCTTT. It translates to CASSGGDRGTEAFF.

The chain links TRBV19 to TRBJ2-7; the match to TRBD2 covers 9 bases. The CDR3 extends over 15 amino acids. J gave up 4 bases and V 3 bases, and 7 bases lay outside the gene matches. CDR1 and CDR2 from the germline V gene are LNHDA and SQIVND (reference sequence). The CDR3 DNA sequence: TGTGCCAGTAGTATCTCCGGGACTAGCCTATACGAGCAGTACTTC. It yields the protein CASSISGTSLYEQYF.

This clone appeared once. V and J are TRBV7-2 and TRBJ2-7, with TRBD1 matching over 8 bases. Per germline, CDR1 SGHTA and CDR2 FQGNSA. CDR3 length: 13 amino acids. With 3 bases clipped from V and 5 bases from J, the junction kept 3 bases outside the gene matches. CDR3 bases: TGTGCCAGCAGCTTGGACAGGGACAACGAGCAGTACTTC. This codes for CASSLDRDNEQYF.

This chain uses TRBV30 with TRBJ2-3; 8 bases are shared with TRBD2. This CDR3 comprises 14 residues. Germline values: CDR1 GTSNPN, CDR2 SVGIG (reference sequence). Trimming cost V 2 bases and J 4 bases; bases outside gene matches: 5. Here the CDR3 reads CAWSSSGSSDTQYF. In nucleotides, the CDR3 is TGTGCCTGGAGTTCGAGCGGGAGTTCAGATACGCAGTATTTT.